This record covers a single TCR beta chain. Antigen: not known. This record belongs to a study of identifying expanded T cells in peripheral blood. Findings and caveats of the study: Across healthy donors, higher total template counts meant significantly greater two-week count variance.

The V end was cut by 5 bases, the J end by 0 bases, with 17 bases between. This CDR3 has 16 amino acids. Germline CDR1 reads SGHAT; CDR2 reads FQNNGV. Clones were read by immunoSEQ multiplex PCR, and TCRdb kept only the in-frame ones, dropping some. Of tens of thousands of clones in the sample, around nine tenths were seen once. Source material: blood. The chain couples TRBV11-2 to TRBJ2-7; no definite D call. The receptor was isolated from a person between 18 and 75 years old in good health. This chain's CDR3 is CASSAGRVLTSYEQYF. CDR3 DNA: TGTGCCAGCAGCGCTGGAAGGGTTCTAACCTCCTACGAGCAGTACTTC.